The 10 T cell receptor beta chains below all came from one sample that was sequenced in a study of shared clonotypes between healthy human individuals. The table came from immunoSEQ multiplex PCR; TCRdb's copy has only in-frame clones and leaves some out. The sample includes about 1.5 million clones, around 95% of them seen just once. Sequenced sample: naive CD4+ T cells sorted from blood. The subset denotes: CD45RA+ positively selected. Receptors were obtained from a man aged 25-45 years in good health.

The V call is TRBV6-5, the J call TRBJ1-3; D unresolved. The CDR3 is made up of 15 amino acids. From germline, CDR1 is MNHEY and CDR2 SVGAGI. Trimming pared 6 bases from V and 3 bases from J, leaving 15 bases between. The DNA of the CDR3 is TGTGCCAGCAGCGTTGCTATTGAGGTTGGAAACACCATATATTTT. This encodes CASSVAIEVGNTIYF.

The J gene is TRBJ2-2, the V gene TRBV25-1; D is unresolved. From germline, CDR1 is MGHDK and CDR2 SYGVNS. Trimming removed 6 bases from V and 6 bases from J, with 14 bases in between. The CDR3 is made up of 14 amino acids. The chain's CDR3 is CASSPGSPAGELFF. For the CDR3, the DNA is TGTGCCAGCAGCCCCGGCAGCCCTGCCGGGGAGCTGTTTTTT.

In the case of this clone: Other DNA variants within this sample encode the same CDR3. The chain carries TRBV9 and TRBJ2-2; D not certain. CDR3 length equals 14 residues. V was pared by 1 base and J by 1 base, with 5 bases between. Per germline, CDR1 SGDLS and CDR2 YYNGEE. This chain's CDR3 is CASSVSMNTGELFF. The CDR3 nucleotides read TGTGCCAGCAGCGTATCTATGAACACCGGGGAGCTGTTTTTT.

This clone was picked up a small number of times. The CDR3 bases are TGTGCCAGCAGCGAGACAGGGGACACTGAAGCTTTCTTT. This codes for CASSETGDTEAFF. This rearrangement joins TRBV9 to TRBJ1-1, with 8 bases identical to TRBD1. CDR1 is SGDLS and CDR2 is YYNGEE in the germline V gene. Trimming removed 3 bases from V and 3 bases from J; junction bases left unmatched: 1. CDR3 length: 13 amino acids.

The V and J genes are TRBV7-3 and TRBJ2-5, with no clear D. Germline lookup yields CDR1 SGHTA and CDR2 FQGTGA. The CDR3 has 13 amino acids. Deletions cut 2 bases from V and 5 bases from J, with 9 bases between. CDR3 nucleotides: TGTGCCAGCAGCTTACAGCCACGGGAGACCCAGTACTTC. As protein: CASSLQPRETQYF.

CDR3 sequence (DNA): TGTGCCAGCAGCTTAGAATATGATCAGCCCCAGCATTTT. Translated, it gives CASSLEYDQPQHF. The chain joins TRBV7-9 to TRBJ1-5, with D uncertain. The CDR3 is made up of 13 amino acids. The V gene's germline CDR1 is SEHNR and CDR2 FQNEAQ (reference sequence). Deletions cut 1 base from V and 5 bases from J, with 6 bases between.

J is TRBJ2-5 and V is TRBV5-4, with D perhaps TRBD1 (5 bases). With 3 bases removed from V and 5 bases from J, the gap between germline ends came to 11 bases. The CDR3 extends over 13 amino acids. Germline V gives CDR1 SGHNT, CDR2 YYREEE (reference sequence). The DNA for the CDR3 is TGTGCCAGCAGCTCTGGGGCTCTGGAGACCCAGTACTTC. Protein sequence: CASSSGALETQYF.

The J gene is TRBJ2-1, the V gene TRBV5-1; 8 bases are a match to TRBD1. Germline trimming cut 1 base from V and 5 bases from J; bases unmatched to any gene: 8. CDR1 is SGHRS, CDR2 YFSETQ, per germline. The CDR3 runs to 16 residues. The CDR3: CASSLMGTGENNEQFF. For the CDR3, the DNA is TGCGCCAGCAGCTTGATGGGGACAGGCGAAAACAATGAGCAGTTCTTC.

The V and J genes are TRBV2 and TRBJ1-4; D is ambiguous. The V gene's germline CDR1 is SNHLY and CDR2 FYNNEI. The CDR3 consists of 14 residues. V lost 6 bases and J lost 0, with 8 bases in between. The CDR3 sequence: CASRSKATNEKLFF. The CDR3, as DNA: TGTGCCAGCAGGAGTAAAGCAACTAATGAAAAACTGTTTTTT.

This clone was found once. The V and J genes are TRBV11-3 and TRBJ2-5, with TRBD2 identical over 9 bases. V dropped 1 base and J dropped 1; count of bases not matched to a gene: 4. Germline V gene lookup returns CDR1 SGHNT and CDR2 YENEEA. The CDR3 totals 16 residues. The CDR3: CASSLGLREGQETQYF. In DNA form, the CDR3 reads TGTGCCAGCAGCTTAGGGCTGCGGGAGGGCCAAGAGACCCAGTACTTC.